The 17 T cell receptor beta chains below were found in one sample sequenced in a study of CD8 T cells in Susac syndrome. Roughly 0.45 to 1 ug RNA was reverse transcribed with random hexamers. Via MiXCR, TCRdb re-called the immunoSEQ multiplex PCR reads, giving one row per CDR3 protein. The table has some 130,000 distinct CDR3 sequences, approximately 95% seen once; the top ten hold approximately 0.18%. The sequencing input was CD8+ T cells from PBMCs. These TCRs come from a human donor with Susac syndrome.

This sequence joins TRBV5-1 and TRBJ2-7; no firm D call. Trimming pared 4 bases from V and 1 base from J, leaving 15 bases between. Per germline, CDR1 SGHRS and CDR2 YFSETQ. CDR3 length: 15 amino acids. CDR3 bases: TGCGCCAGCAGCCCCGCGCGGACGGATTCCTACGAGCAGTACTTC. Its protein product is CASSPARTDSYEQYF.

This clonotype was counted only a few times. The J gene is TRBJ2-3, the V gene TRBV28; D is ambiguous. This CDR3 spans 12 amino acids. Germline loops: CDR1 MDHEN, CDR2 SYDVKM. V was clipped by 3 bases and J by 4 bases, with 5 bases between them. This CDR3 is CASSFGADTQYF. The CDR3, as DNA: TGTGCCAGCAGTTTTGGCGCAGATACGCAGTATTTT.

The chain has TRBV9 and TRBJ2-7; tentative D call: TRBD2 (6 bases). The CDR3 extends over 15 amino acids. Germline V lookup: CDR1 SGDLS, CDR2 YYNGEE. The V gene lost 5 bases and the J gene lost 2 bases, with 17 bases spanning the gap. DNA for the CDR3: TGTGCCAGCAGTACAACGGGACTCCCTACCTACGAGCAGTACTTC. It translates to CASSTTGLPTYEQYF.

J is TRBJ2-7 and V is TRBV27; possibly TRBD1 for D (5 bases). Germline V gene data show CDR1 as MNHEY and CDR2 as SMNVEV (reference sequence). Trimming removed 6 bases from V and 3 bases from J, with 12 bases in between. This CDR3 spans 13 amino acids. CDR3 amino acids: CASSQQAYYEQYF. The CDR3 DNA sequence: TGTGCCAGCAGCCAACAGGCTTACTACGAGCAGTACTTC.

The rearrangement joins TRBV4-1 to TRBJ1-1, with D hard to call. CDR1 and CDR2 (germline): MGHRA, YSYEKL. This CDR3 has 12 amino acids. Trimming shortened V by 3 bases and J by 3 bases, and 5 bases separated the two germline ends. The CDR3 DNA reads TGCGCCAGCAGCCAGATAGACACTGAAGCTTTCTTT. Translation gives CASSQIDTEAFF.

This rearrangement joins TRBV7-6 to TRBJ2-1, with 11 bases aligning to TRBD2. The CDR3 covers 16 residues. V was clipped by 6 bases and J by 5 bases; unmatched bases: 9. The germline gives CDR1 SGHVS, CDR2 FNYEAQ. The CDR3 region has the DNA TGTGCCAGCAGTCGCCTGACTAGCGGGAATAACAATGAGCAGTTCTTC. As protein: CASSRLTSGNNNEQFF.

The rearrangement uses TRBV13 and TRBJ1-1; no firm D call. The CDR3 is 15 amino acids. Germline V gives CDR1 PRHDT, CDR2 FYEKMQ (reference sequence). The ends were cut back, 3 bases at V and 4 bases at J, with 15 bases in the middle. In DNA, the CDR3 is TGTGCCAGCAGCTTGGCAGGTCGGTCGGGCACTGAAGCTTTCTTT. Its protein product is CASSLAGRSGTEAFF.

The V gene is TRBV4-1, the J gene TRBJ2-2; 8 bases agree with TRBD2. This CDR3 spans 15 amino acids. V shed 4 bases, J shed 6 bases, and the junction held 7 bases outside the gene matches. From germline, CDR1 is MGHRA and CDR2 YSYEKL. CDR3 protein: CASSLSGTSSGELFF. The CDR3 DNA sequence: TGCGCCAGCAGCCTCTCCGGGACTAGTTCCGGGGAGCTGTTTTTT.

The chain has TRBV7-9 and TRBJ1-1, with unresolved D. The germline V gene has CDR1 SEHNR and CDR2 FQNEAQ (reference sequence). The CDR3 runs to 14 residues. V was cut by 4 bases and J by 4 bases, with 13 bases left in between. This chain's CDR3 is CASSWGPGSTEAFF. In DNA, the CDR3 is TGTGCCAGCAGCTGGGGTCCGGGAAGCACTGAAGCTTTCTTT.

In nucleotides, the CDR3 is TGTGCCAGCAGCCCGGGACTAGCGGGAGTCGGGGAGCAGTACTTC. Residues: CASSPGLAGVGEQYF. The V and J genes are TRBV9 and TRBJ2-7; 14 bases are shared with TRBD2. In germline, CDR1 is SGDLS, CDR2 YYNGEE. CDR3 size: 15 residues. The J segment lost 7 bases and the V segment lost 4 bases, leaving 7 bases of the junction unmatched.

The V and J genes are TRBV6-5 and TRBJ2-1; 14 bases are shared with TRBD2. The germline CDR1 and CDR2 sequences are MNHEY and SVGAGI. There are 21 residues in the CDR3. With 2 bases clipped from V and 0 bases from J, the junction kept 12 bases outside the gene matches. Written as DNA, the CDR3 is TGTGCCAGCAGTTACACCCAGACTAGCGGGAGGGCCGACTTCTCCTACAATGAGCAGTTCTTC. Its protein is CASSYTQTSGRADFSYNEQFF.

The V gene is TRBV27, the J gene TRBJ1-2; 7 bases are shared with TRBD1. The V segment lost 0 bases and the J segment 2 bases; nucleotides outside the gene matches: 6. The CDR3 is made up of 16 amino acids. From germline, CDR1 is MNHEY and CDR2 SMNVEV (reference sequence). The CDR3 spells CASSLSGTEFNYGYTF. The DNA of the CDR3 is TGTGCCAGCAGTTTATCTGGGACAGAATTCAACTATGGCTACACCTTC.

The chain combines TRBV7-8 with TRBJ2-3; 7 bases line up with TRBD1. After removal of 4 bases from V and 3 bases from J, the junction contained 13 bases not matched to a gene. Germline CDR1 SGHVS, CDR2 FQNEAQ. This CDR3 comprises 17 residues. CDR3 loop: CASSSPHQTGSTDTQYF. In DNA, the CDR3 is TGTGCCAGCAGCTCTCCCCACCAGACAGGGAGTACAGATACGCAGTATTTT. The full variable domain, in which reference TRBV7-8 and TRBJ2-3 provide the parts outside the CDR3, is GAGVSQSPRYKVAKRGQDVALRCDPISGHVSLFWYQQALGQGPEFLTYFQNEAQLDKSGLPSDRFFAERPEGSVSTLKIQRTQQEDSAVYLCASSSPHQTGSTDTQYFGPGTRLTVL.

The gene calls are TRBV3-1 and TRBJ2-5, with 7 positions matching TRBD1. Germline-derived CDR1 and CDR2 are LGHDT and YNNKEL (reference sequence). The CDR3 consists of 19 residues. The V gene end was trimmed by 1 base and the J gene end by 5 bases; junction bases not matched to a gene: 19. The CDR3 DNA follows: TGTGCCAGCAGCCAAGGCAGGGGGAAGGATGCGACCAGTTGGGAGACCCAGTACTTC. This codes for CASSQGRGKDATSWETQYF.

This chain uses TRBV5-1 with TRBJ1-5, with D maybe TRBD1 (6 bases). Germline loops: CDR1 SGHRS, CDR2 YFSETQ. The CDR3 contains 14 residues. The V end lost 0 bases, the J end lost 7 bases, and 11 bases lay between the germline ends. The DNA of the CDR3 is TGCGCCAGCAGCTTGGAACAGGGAATCCAGCCCCAGCATTTT. Encoded protein: CASSLEQGIQPQHF.

This chain connects TRBV18 to TRBJ2-3; tentatively, D is TRBD1 or TRBD2 (5 bases each). The ends were cut back, 3 bases at V and 6 bases at J, with 13 bases in the middle. The CDR3 covers 14 residues. Germline values: CDR1 KGHSH, CDR2 LQKENI. The CDR3 region has the DNA TGTGCCAGCTCACCGCCTGCAGGGACGGATACGCAGTATTTT. It yields the protein CASSPPAGTDTQYF.

The rearrangement links TRBV24-1 to TRBJ1-1; 8 bases match TRBD1. CDR1 and CDR2 (germline): KGHDR, SFDVKD. With 9 bases clipped from V and 7 bases from J, the junction kept 3 bases outside the gene matches. The CDR3 extends over 11 amino acids. Here the CDR3 reads CATRGQGEAFF. The CDR3 DNA reads TGTGCCACCCGAGGACAGGGTGAAGCTTTCTTT.